These 12 T cell receptor beta chains were sequenced from one sample in a study of radiation and T cells in renal cell carcinoma. Profiled with immunoSEQ multiplex PCR; TCRdb holds only in-frame clones, not every one. This sample has about 91,000 clones, with 70% to 85% found just once. Time point described: baseline pretreatment blood. Treatment of the sample: 15 Gy SBRT to primary tumor, nephrectomy 4 weeks later. The input for sequencing was blood, taken from a patient whose treatment included radiotherapy and nephrectomy. The source of these receptors is a man in his sixties with renal cell carcinoma.

The chain joins TRBV7-2 to TRBJ1-5; D might be TRBD1 (5 bases). This CDR3 is built from 15 residues. Trimming took off 1 base at V and 7 bases at J, with 14 bases between the two ends. Per germline, CDR1 SGHTA and CDR2 FQGNSA. The CDR3 nucleotides read TGTGCCAGCAGCTTAGATATAGGGGAGAGACAGCCCCAGCATTTT. Translating it yields CASSLDIGERQPQHF.

The chain combines TRBV7-9 with TRBJ2-1, with 8 bases aligning to TRBD2. CDR1 and CDR2 (germline): SEHNR, FQNEAQ (reference sequence). V lost 8 bases to trimming and J lost 9 bases; unmatched junction nucleotides: 24. The CDR3 length is 18 residues. DNA for the CDR3: TGTGCCAGCGCTCAGGGAGCAGCGGGAGTAACAAGGGTCGGTGAGCAGTTCTTC. Amino acid sequence: CASAQGAAGVTRVGEQFF.

The genes are TRBV7-8 and TRBJ1-1, with D maybe TRBD1 (5 bases). V was pared by 1 base and J by 4 bases, with 7 bases between. This CDR3 is built from 13 residues. CDR1 and CDR2 (germline): SGHVS, FQNEAQ. The CDR3 nucleotides are TGTGCCAGCAGCTTAGGGGGACCCACTGAAGCTTTCTTT. Protein product: CASSLGGPTEAFF.

The chain carries TRBV7-9 and TRBJ2-1; D is undetermined. Trimming left V 5 bases short and J 10 bases short, with 15 bases between. The CDR3 loop spans 13 amino acids. Germline CDR1 and CDR2: SEHNR and FQNEAQ (reference sequence). The DNA for the CDR3 is TGTGCCAGCAGCCTCCACAAGAGTCACGAGCAGTTCTTC. Amino acid sequence: CASSLHKSHEQFF.

This sequence joins TRBV5-5 and TRBJ1-6; no clear D gene. The germline V and J ends were trimmed by 1 base and 10 bases, with 15 bases remaining between them. This CDR3 has 15 residues. Germline loops: CDR1 SGHKS, CDR2 YYEKEE (reference sequence). CDR3 in amino acids: CASSLLWRDGSPLHF. The CDR3 region has the DNA TGTGCCAGCAGCTTGCTTTGGAGGGATGGGTCACCCCTCCACTTT.

This clone was observed once. CDR3 in amino acids: CASSPGNSYEQYF. In DNA form, the CDR3 reads TGTGCCAGCAGCCCCGGGAACTCCTACGAGCAGTACTTC. V and J are TRBV14 and TRBJ2-7, with a weak D call TRBD2 (5 bases). V lost 4 bases and J 0 bases, leaving 7 bases between the germline ends. The CDR3 has 13 amino acids. From germline, CDR1 is SGHDN and CDR2 FVKESK. Variable domain in full (rest from reference TRBV14 and TRBJ2-7): EAGVTQFPSHSVIEKGQTVTLRCDPISGHDNLYWYRRVMGKEIKFLLHFVKESKQDESGMPNNRFLAERTGGTYSTLKVQPAELEDSGVYFCASSPGNSYEQYFGPGTRLTVT.

V is TRBV7-9 and J is TRBJ2-1; 10 nucleotides align to TRBD2. CDR1 is SEHNR and CDR2 is FQNEAQ in the germline V gene (reference sequence). V lost 9 bases, J lost 3 bases, and 5 bases stayed unmatched. The CDR3 spans 14 residues. The CDR3 DNA sequence: TGTGCCAGTCGACTAGCGGGCCTCTACAATGAGCAGTTCTTC. Amino acids: CASRLAGLYNEQFF.

CDR3 sequence reads: CATSRDRLAAPYNEQFF. CDR3 nucleotides: TGTGCCACCAGCAGAGATAGGCTAGCGGCCCCCTACAATGAGCAGTTCTTC. The rearrangement links TRBV15 to TRBJ2-1; the match to TRBD2 covers 7 bases. This CDR3 has 17 residues. Germline V gene sequence: CDR1 LNHNV, CDR2 YYDKDF (reference sequence). V trimming: 0 bases; J trimming: 2 bases; junction bases outside the gene matches: 7.

This clone appeared a single time. The genes are TRBV6-1 and TRBJ2-7; D gene unclear. V lost 0 bases, J lost 2 bases, and 8 bases lay in between. The CDR3 is made up of 14 amino acids. The V gene's germline CDR1 is MNHNS and CDR2 SASEGT. The CDR3 bases are TGTGCCAGCAGTGAAGCCGGGCAGACCTACGAGCAGTACTTC. Amino acid sequence: CASSEAGQTYEQYF.

V gene TRBV2 combines with J gene TRBJ2-7; D possibly corresponds to TRBD2 (5 bases). CDR1 and CDR2 from the germline V gene are SNHLY and FYNNEI. This CDR3 contains 14 residues. Trimming took off 7 bases at V and 0 bases at J, with 13 bases between the two ends. CDR3 coding DNA: TGTGCCAGCAATTGGGGAGTGGACTCCTACGAGCAGTACTTC. Protein sequence: CASNWGVDSYEQYF. Full variable domain (rest looked up from reference TRBV2 and TRBJ2-7): EPEVTQTPSHQVTQMGQEVILRCVPISNHLYFYWYRQILGQKVEFLVSFYNNEISEKSEIFDDQFSVERPDGSNFTLKIRSTKLEDSAMYFCASNWGVDSYEQYFGPGTRLTVT.

The chain links TRBV11-2 to TRBJ2-1; possible D gene TRBD2, 5 bases. Germline V CDR1 and CDR2: SGHAT, FQNNGV. Trimming removed 8 bases at V and 3 bases at J, with 14 bases between. This CDR3 has 14 residues. The DNA for the CDR3 is TGTGCCAGCGTTTTGAGCGGATACTACAATGAGCAGTTCTTC. This gives the protein CASVLSGYYNEQFF.

The J gene is TRBJ1-5, the V gene TRBV28; possible D gene TRBD1, 6 bases. This CDR3 spans 16 amino acids. Germline assignment: CDR1 MDHEN and CDR2 SYDVKM. V was clipped by 3 bases and J by 3 bases, with 15 bases between them. This CDR3 is CASSFQRGGFNQPQHF. The CDR3 DNA reads as TGTGCCAGCAGTTTTCAGCGCGGGGGCTTCAATCAGCCCCAGCATTTT.